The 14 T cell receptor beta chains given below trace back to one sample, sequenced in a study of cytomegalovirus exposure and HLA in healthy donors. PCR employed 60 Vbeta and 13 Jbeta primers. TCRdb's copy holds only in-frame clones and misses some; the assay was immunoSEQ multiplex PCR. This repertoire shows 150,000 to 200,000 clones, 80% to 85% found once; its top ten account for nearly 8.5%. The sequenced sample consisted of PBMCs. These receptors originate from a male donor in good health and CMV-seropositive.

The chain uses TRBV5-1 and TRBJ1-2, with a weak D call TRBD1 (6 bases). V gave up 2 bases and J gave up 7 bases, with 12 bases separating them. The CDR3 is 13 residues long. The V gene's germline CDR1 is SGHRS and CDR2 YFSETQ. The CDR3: CASSFGAGAGYTF. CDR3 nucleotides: TGCGCCAGCAGCTTCGGCGCGGGGGCTGGCTACACCTTC.

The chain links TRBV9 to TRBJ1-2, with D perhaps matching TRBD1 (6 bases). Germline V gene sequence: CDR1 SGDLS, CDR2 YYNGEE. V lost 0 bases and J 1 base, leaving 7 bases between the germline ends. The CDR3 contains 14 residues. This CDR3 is CASSVVGGNYGYTF. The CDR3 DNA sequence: TGTGCCAGCAGCGTAGTAGGGGGTAACTATGGCTACACCTTC. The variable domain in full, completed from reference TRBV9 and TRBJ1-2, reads DSGVTQTPKHLITATGQRVTLRCSPRSGDLSVYWYQQSLDQGLQFLIQYYNGEERAKGNILERFSAQQFPDLHSELNLSSLELGDSALYFCASSVVGGNYGYTFGSGTRLTVV.

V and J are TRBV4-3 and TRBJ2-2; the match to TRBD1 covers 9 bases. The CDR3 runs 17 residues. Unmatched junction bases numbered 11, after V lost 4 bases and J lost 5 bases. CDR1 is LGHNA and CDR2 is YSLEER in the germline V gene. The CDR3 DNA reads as TGCGCCAGCAGCCCTTCCCCCGGACAGGGGTATACCGGGGAGCTGTTTTTT. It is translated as CASSPSPGQGYTGELFF.

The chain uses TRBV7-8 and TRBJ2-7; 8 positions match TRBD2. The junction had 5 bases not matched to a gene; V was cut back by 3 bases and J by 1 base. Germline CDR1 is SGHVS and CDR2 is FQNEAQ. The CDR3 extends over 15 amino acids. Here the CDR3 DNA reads TGTGCCAGCAGCTTCCGGGAGGGGCCTTCCTACGAGCAGTACTTC. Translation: CASSFREGPSYEQYF.

CDR3 loop: CASSLAGGLEEQYF. DNA for the CDR3: TGTGCCAGCAGCTTAGCGGGGGGGCTGGAAGAGCAGTACTTC. The V call is TRBV7-9, the J call TRBJ2-7; D may be TRBD2 (7 bases). V dropped 0 bases and J dropped 7 bases, with 13 bases sitting between them. There are 14 residues in the CDR3. CDR1 SEHNR and CDR2 FQNEAQ come from the germline V gene (reference sequence).

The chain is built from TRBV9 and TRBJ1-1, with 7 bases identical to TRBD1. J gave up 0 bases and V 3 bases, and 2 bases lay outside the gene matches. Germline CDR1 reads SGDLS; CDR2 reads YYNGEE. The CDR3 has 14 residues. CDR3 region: CASSATGLNTEAFF. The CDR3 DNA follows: TGTGCCAGCAGCGCGACAGGGTTGAACACTGAAGCTTTCTTT.

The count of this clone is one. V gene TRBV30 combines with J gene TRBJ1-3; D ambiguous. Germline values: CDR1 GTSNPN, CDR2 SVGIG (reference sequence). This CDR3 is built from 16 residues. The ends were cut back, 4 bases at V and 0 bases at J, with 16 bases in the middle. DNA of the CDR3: TGTGCCTGGATTGGCGGAACCTTACTCTCTGGAAACACCATATATTTT. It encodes CAWIGGTLLSGNTIYF.

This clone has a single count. CDR3 in DNA: TGTGCCAGCTCACAGGCCAGGACTAGGAATGAAAAACTGTTTTTT. Its translation: CASSQARTRNEKLFF. The rearrangement uses TRBV18 and TRBJ1-4; D remains ambiguous. Germline V gene sequence: CDR1 KGHSH, CDR2 LQKENI. Trimming pared 4 bases from V and 5 bases from J, leaving 14 bases between. There are 15 residues in the CDR3.

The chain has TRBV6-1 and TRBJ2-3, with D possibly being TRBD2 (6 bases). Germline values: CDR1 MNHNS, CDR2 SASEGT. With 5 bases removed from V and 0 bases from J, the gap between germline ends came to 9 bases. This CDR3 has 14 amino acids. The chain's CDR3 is CASSPSGSTDTQYF. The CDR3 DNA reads TGTGCCAGCAGTCCGAGCGGGAGCACAGATACGCAGTATTTT.

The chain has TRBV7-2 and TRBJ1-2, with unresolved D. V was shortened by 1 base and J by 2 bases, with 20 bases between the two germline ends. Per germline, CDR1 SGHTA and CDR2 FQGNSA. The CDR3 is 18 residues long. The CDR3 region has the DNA TGTGCCAGCAGCTTAGGAGGGTCCACTCCGTTTAGAAACTATGGCTACACCTTC. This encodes CASSLGGSTPFRNYGYTF.

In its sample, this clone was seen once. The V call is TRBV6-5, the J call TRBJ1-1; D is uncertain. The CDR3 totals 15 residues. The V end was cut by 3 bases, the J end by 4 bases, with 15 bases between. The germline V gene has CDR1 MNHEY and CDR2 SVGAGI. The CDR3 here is CASSYSLASGTEAFF. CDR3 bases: TGTGCCAGCAGTTATAGTCTGGCCTCGGGCACTGAAGCTTTCTTT.

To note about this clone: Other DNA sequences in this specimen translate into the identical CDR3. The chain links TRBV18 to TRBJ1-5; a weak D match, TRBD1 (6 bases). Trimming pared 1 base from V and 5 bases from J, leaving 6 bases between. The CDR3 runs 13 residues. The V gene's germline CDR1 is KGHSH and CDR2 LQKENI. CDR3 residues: CASSPQGDQPQHF. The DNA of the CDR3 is TGTGCCAGCTCACCACAGGGGGATCAGCCCCAGCATTTT.

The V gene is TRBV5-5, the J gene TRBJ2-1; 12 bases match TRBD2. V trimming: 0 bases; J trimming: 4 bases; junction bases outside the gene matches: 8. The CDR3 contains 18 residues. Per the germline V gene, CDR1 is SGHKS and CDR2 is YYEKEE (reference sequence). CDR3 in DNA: TGTGCCAGCAGCTTGGGACTAGCGGGAGATAGGAGATACAATGAGCAGTTCTTC. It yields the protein CASSLGLAGDRRYNEQFF.

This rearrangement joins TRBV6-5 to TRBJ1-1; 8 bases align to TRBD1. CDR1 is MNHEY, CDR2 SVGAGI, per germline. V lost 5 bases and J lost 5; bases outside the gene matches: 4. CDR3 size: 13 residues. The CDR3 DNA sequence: TGTGCCAGCAGTCCGGACAGGGAAACTGAAGCTTTCTTT. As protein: CASSPDRETEAFF.